These T cell receptor beta chains were read from a single sample in a study of response to subunit inactivated influenza vaccine. Via MiXCR, TCRdb re-called the RT-PCR reads, giving one row per CDR3 protein. Among about 530,000 distinct CDR3 sequences listed, over 10% were seen once. Specimen: PBMCs from blood, collected 45 days after vaccination. The receptors come from a man over 45 who received an inactivated influenza vaccine. CDR3s include the opening cysteine and the closing phenylalanine or tryptophan. Each record gives: J gene, V gene, CDR3 length, D gene, clone size, CDR3 protein, CDR3 DNA. D genes are given only for firm matches. Clone size is not always given. Where it is, it says once, few, many or a class for expanded clones.

J: TRBJ2-7; V: TRBV7-8; length: 18; D: TRBD1; size: few; CDR3: CASSLIPLTGQGAYEQYF; DNA: TGTGCCAGCAGCTTAATCCCCCTCACGGGACAGGGAGCCTACGAGCAGTACTTC
J: TRBJ2-2; V: TRBV6-2/TRBV6-3; length: 14; D: NA; size: NA; CDR3: CASIQGGSTGELFF; DNA: TGTGCCAGCATTCAGGGGGGATCCACCGGGGAGCTGTTTTTT
J: TRBJ2-3; V: TRBV4-3; length: 16; D: TRBD2; size: NA; CDR3: CASSQVRRGGRDTQYF; DNA: TGCGCCAGCAGCCAAGTTCGGCGGGGGGGCCGAGATACGCAGTATTTT
J: TRBJ2-1; V: TRBV7-6; length: 17; D: TRBD2; size: NA; CDR3: CASSELAGGHSYNEQFF; DNA: TGTGCCAGCAGCGAACTAGCGGGGGGCCATTCCTACAATGAGCAGTTCTTC
J: TRBJ2-7; V: TRBV4-3; length: 14; D: NA; size: many; CDR3: CASSQGRGGYEQYF; DNA: TGCGCCAGCAGCCAAGGCAGGGGGGGTTACGAGCAGTACTTC
J: TRBJ2-3; V: TRBV29-1; length: 15; D: TRBD2; size: few; CDR3: CSVEPAGVGTDTQYF; DNA: TGCAGCGTTGAACCAGCGGGAGTGGGTACAGATACGCAGTATTTT
J: TRBJ2-3; V: TRBV5-6; length: 14; D: NA; size: NA; CDR3: CASSPLRSTDTQYF; DNA: TGTGCCAGCAGCCCCCTAAGGTCCACAGATACGCAGTATTTT
J: TRBJ2-3; V: TRBV6-2/TRBV6-3; length: 14; D: NA; size: NA; CDR3: CASSYSSGTDTLYF; DNA: TGTGCCAGCAGTTACTCTTCGGGAACAGATACGCTGTATTTT
J: TRBJ2-1; V: TRBV6-1; length: 15; D: NA; size: NA; CDR3: CASRAGLGGYNEQFF; DNA: TGTGCCAGCAGAGCCGGACTCGGAGGTTACAATGAGCAGTTCTTC
J: TRBJ2-1; V: TRBV12-3/TRBV12-4; length: 15; D: TRBD1; size: few; CDR3: CASSLTGGAMNEQFF; DNA: TGTGCCAGCAGTTTAACAGGGGGCGCGATGAATGAGCAGTTCTTC
J: TRBJ2-1; V: TRBV7-2; length: 15; D: TRBD2; size: NA; CDR3: CASSAPTSGSYEQFF; DNA: TGTGCCAGCAGCGCCCCCACTAGCGGGAGTTATGAGCAGTTCTTC
J: TRBJ1-6; V: TRBV6-5; length: 17; D: TRBD1; size: once; CDR3: CASSYGNPGQTNSPLHF; DNA: TGTGCCAGCAGTTACGGAAACCCGGGACAGACAAATTCTCCCCTCCACTTT
J: TRBJ2-2; V: TRBV6-1; length: 13; D: NA; size: many; CDR3: CASTPLGTGELFF; DNA: TGTGCCAGCACTCCCCTAGGTACCGGGGAGCTGTTTTTT
J: TRBJ1-1; V: TRBV20-1; length: 12; D: NA; size: NA; CDR3: CSARAGYTEAFF; DNA: TGCAGTGCCAGGGCAGGGTACACTGAAGCTTTCTTT
J: TRBJ2-3; V: TRBV2; length: 16; D: TRBD2; size: NA; CDR3: CASSPTSGLSTDTQYF; DNA: TGTGCCAGCAGCCCAACTAGCGGACTCAGCACAGATACGCAGTATTTT
J: TRBJ2-5; V: TRBV11-2; length: 16; D: TRBD2; size: few; CDR3: CASSFLAGGPQETQYF; DNA: TGTGCCAGCAGCTTTCTAGCGGGAGGGCCCCAAGAGACCCAGTACTTC
J: TRBJ2-5; V: TRBV10-3; length: 15; D: NA; size: NA; CDR3: CAIRTGIGRGQTQYF; DNA: TGTGCCATCAGGACAGGGATCGGTCGGGGGCAGACCCAGTACTTC
J: TRBJ1-4; V: TRBV3-2; length: 16; D: NA; size: NA; CDR3: CASSQGQFRTDEKLFF; DNA: TGTGCCAGCAGCCAAGGGCAATTCCGGACGGATGAAAAACTGTTTTTT
J: TRBJ2-3; V: TRBV7-2; length: 16; D: TRBD2; size: many; CDR3: CASSLRLAGPTDTQYF; DNA: TGTGCCAGCAGCTTACGGCTAGCGGGACCCACAGATACGCAGTATTTT
J: TRBJ2-1; V: TRBV20-1; length: 15; D: TRBD2; size: many; CDR3: CSARDLAGGWDEQFF; DNA: TGCAGTGCAAGGGATTTAGCGGGAGGGTGGGATGAGCAGTTCTTC
J: TRBJ1-1; V: TRBV4-2; length: 13; D: TRBD1; size: few; CDR3: CASSPQGGSGAFF; DNA: TGTGCCAGCAGCCCCCAGGGGGGGAGTGGAGCTTTCTTT
J: TRBJ2-1; V: TRBV29-1; length: 13; D: NA; size: many; CDR3: CSAGEYPYNEQFF; DNA: TGCAGCGCGGGGGAGTACCCCTACAATGAGCAGTTCTTC
J: TRBJ2-3; V: TRBV2; length: 14; D: TRBD2; size: NA; CDR3: CASRWAGESDTQYF; DNA: TGTGCCAGCAGGTGGGCGGGAGAGTCAGATACGCAGTATTTT
J: TRBJ2-5; V: TRBV29-1; length: 13; D: NA; size: NA; CDR3: CSVEGGNEETQYF; DNA: TGCAGCGTTGAGGGGGGAAATGAAGAGACCCAGTACTTC
J: TRBJ2-5; V: TRBV5-1; length: 14; D: NA; size: NA; CDR3: CASSLGGPGETQYF; DNA: TGCGCCAGCAGCTTGGGGGGTCCTGGGGAGACCCAGTACTTC
J: TRBJ2-5; V: TRBV29-1; length: 10; D: NA; size: few; CDR3: CSARVETQYF; DNA: TGCAGCGCCAGAGTGGAGACCCAGTACTTC
J: TRBJ1-6; V: TRBV2; length: 15; D: NA; size: few; CDR3: CATIRDRVDNSPLHF; DNA: TGTGCCACCATTCGAGACAGAGTCGATAATTCACCCCTCCACTTT
J: TRBJ1-2; V: TRBV20-1; length: 15; D: NA; size: NA; CDR3: CSARAITRVGYGYTF; DNA: TGCAGTGCTAGAGCAATAACGCGGGTCGGCTATGGCTACACCTTC
J: TRBJ2-7; V: TRBV15; length: 15; D: NA; size: few; CDR3: CATSRDLAGIYEQYF; DNA: TGTGCCACCAGCAGAGATCTTGCAGGTATTTACGAGCAGTACTTC
J: TRBJ1-1; V: TRBV10-3; length: 14; D: NA; size: NA; CDR3: CAISESGGSTEAFF; DNA: TGTGCCATCAGTGAGTCTGGAGGCTCCACTGAAGCTTTCTTT
J: TRBJ2-7; V: TRBV5-1; length: 15; D: TRBD2; size: many; CDR3: CASSLGLAGSYEQYF; DNA: TGTGCCAGCAGCTTGGGTCTAGCGGGCTCCTACGAGCAGTACTTC
J: TRBJ2-1; V: TRBV7-7; length: 15; D: NA; size: NA; CDR3: CASSVSPGSYNEQFF; DNA: TGTGCCAGCAGCGTATCACCAGGCTCCTACAATGAGCAGTTCTTC
J: TRBJ1-6; V: TRBV12-3/TRBV12-4; length: 14; D: NA; size: many; CDR3: CASSLVGHSRPLHF; DNA: TGTGCCAGCAGTTTAGTGGGTCACAGCCGGCCCCTCCACTTT